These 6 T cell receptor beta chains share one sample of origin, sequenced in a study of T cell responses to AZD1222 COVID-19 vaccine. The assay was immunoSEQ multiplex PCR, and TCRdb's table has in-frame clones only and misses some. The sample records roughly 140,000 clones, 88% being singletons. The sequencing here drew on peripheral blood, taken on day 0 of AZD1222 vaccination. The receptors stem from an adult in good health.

The CDR3 spells CASRGVYQPQHF. As DNA, the CDR3 is TGTGCCAGTAGAGGAGTCTATCAGCCCCAGCATTTT. The chain recombines TRBV19 with TRBJ1-5; D not certain. CDR1 and CDR2 (germline): LNHDA, SQIVND (reference sequence). CDR3 length: 12 residues. Trimming shortened V by 6 bases and J by 5 bases, and 8 bases separated the two germline ends.

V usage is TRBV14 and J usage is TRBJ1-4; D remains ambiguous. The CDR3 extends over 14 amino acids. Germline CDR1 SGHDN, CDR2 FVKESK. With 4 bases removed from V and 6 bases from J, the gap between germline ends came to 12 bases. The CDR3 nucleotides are TGTGCCAGCAGCCTACGCCCGTCGGATGAAAAACTGTTTTTT. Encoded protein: CASSLRPSDEKLFF.

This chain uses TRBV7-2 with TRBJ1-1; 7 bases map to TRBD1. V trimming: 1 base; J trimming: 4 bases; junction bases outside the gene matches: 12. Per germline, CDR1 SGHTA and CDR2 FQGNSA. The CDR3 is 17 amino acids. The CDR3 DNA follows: TGTGCCAGCAGCTTAGTAGGAGGGGGCGAGGGGAGCACTGAAGCTTTCTTT. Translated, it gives CASSLVGGGEGSTEAFF.

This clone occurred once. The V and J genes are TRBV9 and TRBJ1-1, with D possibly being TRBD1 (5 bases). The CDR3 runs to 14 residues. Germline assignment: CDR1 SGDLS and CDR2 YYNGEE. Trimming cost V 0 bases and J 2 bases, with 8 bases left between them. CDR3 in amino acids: CASSVVGANTEAFF. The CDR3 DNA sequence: TGTGCCAGCAGCGTAGTAGGGGCAAACACTGAAGCTTTCTTT.

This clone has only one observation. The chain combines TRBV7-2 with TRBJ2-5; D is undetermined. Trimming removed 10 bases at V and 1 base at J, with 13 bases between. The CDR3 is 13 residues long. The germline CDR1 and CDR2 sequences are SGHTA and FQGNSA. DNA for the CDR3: TGTGCCACCGGGTGGCATACCCAAGAGACCCAGTACTTC. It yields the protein CATGWHTQETQYF.

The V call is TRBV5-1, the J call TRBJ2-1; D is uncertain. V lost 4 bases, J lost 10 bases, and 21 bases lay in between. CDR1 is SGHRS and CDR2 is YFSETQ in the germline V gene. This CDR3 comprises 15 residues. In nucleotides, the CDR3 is TGCGCCAGCAGCCCCTCGACGGCCCAAACCTCCGAGCAGTTCTTC. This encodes CASSPSTAQTSEQFF.